These 9 T cell receptor beta chains were sequenced from one sample in a study of a mutant IDH1 vaccine in newly diagnosed glioma. Time point specified: week 11, during vaccination. Topical imiquimod was applied with each vaccine dose, which held 300 ug of mutant IDH1 20-mer peptide. Measured with immunoSEQ multiplex PCR; TCRdb has only the in-frame clones, and not every one. The data hold under 55,000 clones, with about 91% observed a single time. Their recognized antigens are unknown. The specimen comprised PBMCs, sampled from a glioma patient whose treatment included an IDH1 peptide vaccine. These receptors were obtained from a man aged 50-60 years with glioma.

The rearrangement links TRBV11-2 to TRBJ1-6; the D gene is possibly TRBD1 (5 bases). Germline assignment: CDR1 SGHAT and CDR2 FQNNGV. V lost 4 bases, J lost 4 bases, and 20 bases lay in between. This CDR3 comprises 18 residues. CDR3 region: CASSSPQGGLPYNSPLHF. Written as DNA, the CDR3 is TGTGCCAGCAGCTCACCCCAGGGAGGCCTCCCTTATAATTCACCCCTCCACTTT.

In regard to this clone: Other nucleotide sequences in the sample specify the same CDR3. The chain has TRBV7-8 and TRBJ2-1; D may be TRBD1 or TRBD2 (5 bases each). With 1 base removed from V and 4 bases from J, the gap between germline ends came to 11 bases. This CDR3 spans 15 amino acids. CDR1 is SGHVS, CDR2 FQNEAQ, per germline. This CDR3 reads CASSLDRGLYNEQFF. DNA for the CDR3: TGTGCCAGCAGCTTAGATCGGGGCTTATACAATGAGCAGTTCTTC.

The V call is TRBV7-9, the J call TRBJ2-7; weak D call: TRBD2 (5 bases). The germline V gene has CDR1 SEHNR and CDR2 FQNEAQ (reference sequence). The ends were cut back, 3 bases at V and 3 bases at J, with 15 bases in the middle. This CDR3 has 15 amino acids. Here the CDR3 DNA reads TGTGCCAGCAGCTTCGACCCGGACTGGTTCTACGAGCAGTACTTC. Translated: CASSFDPDWFYEQYF.

The chain combines TRBV9 with TRBJ1-3, with D unresolved. V shed 0 bases and J shed 0 bases, with 7 bases lying between them. Germline V lookup: CDR1 SGDLS, CDR2 YYNGEE. There are 15 residues in the CDR3. The CDR3 region has the DNA TGTGCCAGCAGCGTAGAGAACAGCTCTGGAAACACCATATATTTT. Encoded protein: CASSVENSSGNTIYF.

The chain couples TRBV5-1 to TRBJ2-7, with 11 bases matching TRBD2. Germline CDR1 is SGHRS and CDR2 is YFSETQ. Trimming removed 2 bases from V and 7 bases from J; junction bases left unmatched: 20. The CDR3 loop spans 19 amino acids. Here the CDR3 reads CASSFSKDGWTSGPSEQYF. DNA for the CDR3: TGCGCCAGCAGCTTCTCAAAGGACGGATGGACTAGCGGGCCCTCTGAGCAGTACTTC.

The rearrangement joins TRBV7-6 to TRBJ2-7; no definite D call. Looked up from germline, CDR1 is SGHVS and CDR2 is FNYEAQ. The CDR3 contains 15 residues. The V end lost 5 bases, the J end lost 0 bases, and 14 bases lay between the germline ends. CDR3 nucleotides: TGTGCCAGCAGCGCGGATCCCGGTGGCTCCTACGAGCAGTACTTC. Amino acid sequence: CASSADPGGSYEQYF. The whole variable domain, remainder taken from reference TRBV7-6 and TRBJ2-7, is GAGVSQSPRYKVTKRGQDVALRCDPISGHVSLYWYRQALGQGPEFLTYFNYEAQQDKSGLPNDRFSAERPEGSISTLTIQRTEQRDSAMYRCASSADPGGSYEQYFGPGTRLTVT.

The V gene is TRBV7-2, the J gene TRBJ2-7; D perhaps matches TRBD1 (6 bases). V lost 4 bases and J 2 bases, leaving 12 bases between the germline ends. CDR1 and CDR2 from the germline V gene are SGHTA and FQGNSA. CDR3 length equals 14 residues. The CDR3 reads CASSSNRVAYEQYF. The CDR3 DNA follows: TGTGCCAGCAGCTCAAACAGGGTCGCCTACGAGCAGTACTTC.

This clone was counted a few times. The chain has TRBV7-9 and TRBJ2-1, with unresolved D. Germline CDR1 and CDR2: SEHNR and FQNEAQ (reference sequence). V was cut by 2 bases and J by 11 bases, with 19 bases left in between. The CDR3 has 15 residues. CDR3 DNA: TGTGCCAGCAGCTTACCCCGGCGAATCGGCCAACAGCAGTTCTTC. This translates into CASSLPRRIGQQQFF. Filled out from reference TRBV7-9 and TRBJ2-1, the complete variable domain reads DTGVSQNPRHKITKRGQNVTFRCDPISEHNRLYWYRQTLGQGPEFLTYFQNEAQLEKSRLLSDRFSAERPKGSFSTLEIQRTEQGDSAMYLCASSLPRRIGQQQFFGPGTRLTVL.

V and J are TRBV6-6 and TRBJ2-2; 10 bases align to TRBD1. Germline V gives CDR1 MNHNY, CDR2 SVGAGI (reference sequence). V trimming: 2 bases; J trimming: 6 bases; junction bases outside the gene matches: 6. The CDR3 consists of 16 residues. CDR3 DNA: TGTGCCAGCAGTTACCCCCGGGACAGGGGTGCCGGGGAGCTGTTTTTT. Its translation: CASSYPRDRGAGELFF.